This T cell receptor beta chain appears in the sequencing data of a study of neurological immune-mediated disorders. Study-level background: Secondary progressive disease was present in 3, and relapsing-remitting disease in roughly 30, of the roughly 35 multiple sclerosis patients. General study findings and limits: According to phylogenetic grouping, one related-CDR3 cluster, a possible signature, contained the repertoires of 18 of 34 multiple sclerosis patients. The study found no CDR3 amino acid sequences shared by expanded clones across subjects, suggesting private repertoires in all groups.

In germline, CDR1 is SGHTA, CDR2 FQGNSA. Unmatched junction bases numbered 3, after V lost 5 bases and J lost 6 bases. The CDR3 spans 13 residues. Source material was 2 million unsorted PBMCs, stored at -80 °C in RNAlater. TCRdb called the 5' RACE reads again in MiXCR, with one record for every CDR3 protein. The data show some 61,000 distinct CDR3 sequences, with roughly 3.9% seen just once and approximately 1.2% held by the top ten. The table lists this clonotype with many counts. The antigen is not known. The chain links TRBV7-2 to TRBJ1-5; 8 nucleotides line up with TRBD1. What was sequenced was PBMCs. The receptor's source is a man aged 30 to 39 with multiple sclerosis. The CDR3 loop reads CASSDRGSQPQHF. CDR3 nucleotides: TGTGCCAGCAGCGACAGGGGAAGTCAGCCCCAGCATTTT.